This entry features one T cell receptor (beta chain) sequence. Produced via immunoSEQ multiplex PCR; TCRdb's table is partial and in-frame only. The sample lists approximately 140,000 clones; roughly 84% were seen once. The sample belongs to a study of blood T cell repertoires in COVID-19. The sequenced sample consisted of PBMCs or T cells enriched from blood (not recorded which). The origin of this receptor is a woman aged 45-59 years who had been exposed to COVID-19.

CDR3 region: CASSSRGKNTEAFF. CDR3 nucleotide sequence: TGTGCCAGCAGCAGTAGGGGAAAGAACACTGAAGCTTTCTTT. The chain recombines TRBV21-1 with TRBJ1-1; TRBD1 is taken as the D call from the table, unchecked against the DNA. TRBV21-1 is reported as a pseudogene. The CDR3 runs 14 residues.